This T cell receptor beta chain was found in a study of T-cell memory formation after mild COVID-19. About the study: For the most part, TCR clusters were specific to one donor.

Germline CDR1 SGHTA, CDR2 FQGNSA. The CDR3 contains 17 residues. Trimming removed 1 base from V and 0 bases from J; junction bases left unmatched: 1. Broader study findings: A balance of CD4 and CD8 characterized clones contracting day 15 to 85, whereas later expanders leaned CD4+. Largely, contracting CD4+ clones fell within CM and EM, and contracting CD8+ clones within EMRA. In pre-infection memory, a portion of responding clones appeared, which suggested that cross-reactive memory joined.

From the 5' RACE reads, TCRdb called clonotypes with MiXCR, one entry per CDR3 protein. Of 170,000 or so distinct CDR3 sequences detected, 31% appear once; the ten largest clones hold more than 10%. In regard to this clonotype: The antigen is undetermined.

The rearrangement links TRBV7-2 to TRBJ2-3; 13 nucleotides line up with TRBD2. The receptor's source is an adult woman who had mild COVID-19 (a few samples of this study predate the infection). Cell type and time point are not known. The sequencing sample was made of PBMCs or a T cell subset sorted from them (not recorded which). CDR3 loop: CASSLELAGGSTDTQYF. The CDR3 coding sequence is TGTGCCAGCAGCTTAGAACTAGCGGGAGGGAGCACAGATACGCAGTATTTT. Full variable domain (remainder filled in from reference TRBV7-2 and TRBJ2-3): GAGVSQSPSNKVTEKGKDVELRCDPISGHTALYWYRQSLGQGLEFLIYFQGNSAPDKSGLPSDRFSAERTGGSVSTLTIQRTQQEDSAVYLCASSLELAGGSTDTQYFGPGTRLTVL.